This T cell receptor beta chain was sequenced for a study of T-cell memory formation after mild COVID-19. Study in general: TCR clusters were mostly confined to one donor each. Whole-study results and caveats: Second-wave clones that peaked on day 37 lacked confirmed SARS-CoV-2 specificity.

The sample holds a few counts of this clonotype. Its target is not known. Using constant-segment primers, 5'RACE produced TCR alpha and TCR beta cDNA libraries carrying sample barcodes and UMIs. TCRdb analysed the 5' RACE reads with MiXCR anew, one entry per CDR3 protein. The data contain about 470,000 distinct CDR3 sequences, over 15% of them seen just once; the ten biggest clones take up 9% to 15%. Sequences were obtained from PBMCs or a T cell subset sorted from them (not recorded which). The receptor's source is an adult woman who had mild COVID-19 (a few samples of this study predate the infection). Cell type and time point are not known.

The CDR3 sequence: CATSRRGAMNTEAFF. As DNA, the CDR3 is TGTGCCACCAGCAGAAGGGGGGCGATGAACACTGAAGCTTTCTTT. The rearrangement joins TRBV15 to TRBJ1-1; TRBD1 might be the D (6 bases). The V gene lost 2 bases and the J gene lost 0 bases, with 10 bases spanning the gap. Per the germline V gene, CDR1 is LNHNV and CDR2 is YYDKDF (reference sequence). This CDR3 has 15 amino acids.